The 26 T cell receptor beta chains in this list originate from one sample, sequenced in a study of T-cell memory formation after mild COVID-19. Each CDR3 protein gets one entry after TCRdb re-called the 5' RACE reads with MiXCR. This table has around 450,000 distinct CDR3 sequences, roughly 26% appearing once. Sequencing was performed on PBMCs or a T cell subset sorted from them (not recorded which). The receptors come from an adult woman who had mild COVID-19 (a few samples of this study predate the infection). Cell type and time point are not known.

This clonotype was observed a few times. V gene TRBV19 combines with J gene TRBJ1-5, with 8 bases fitting TRBD1. The junction had 11 bases not matched to a gene; V was cut back by 9 bases and J by 4 bases. Germline-derived CDR1 and CDR2 are LNHDA and SQIVND (reference sequence). The CDR3 extends over 15 amino acids. The CDR3 sequence is CASTGQGRINQPQHF. CDR3 bases: TGTGCCAGCACCGGACAGGGCAGGATTAATCAGCCCCAGCATTTT. Full variable domain (rest looked up from reference TRBV19 and TRBJ1-5): DGGITQSPKYLFRKEGQNVTLSCEQNLNHDAMYWYRQDPGQGLRLIYYSQIVNDFQKGDIAEGYSVSREKKESFPLTVTSAQKNPTAFYLCASTGQGRINQPQHFGDGTRLSIL.

The chain links TRBV9 to TRBJ1-2; D might be TRBD1 (6 bases). The V gene lost 6 bases and the J gene lost 5 bases, with 17 bases spanning the gap. The CDR3 is made up of 14 amino acids. Germline CDR1 is SGDLS and CDR2 is YYNGEE. The DNA for the CDR3 is TGTGCCAGCAAAGGGTCCGGGACAACTTATGGCTACACCTTC. This sequence encodes CASKGSGTTYGYTF.

This clonotype was found a few times. J is TRBJ2-1 and V is TRBV12-3 or TRBV12-4; 7 nucleotides align to TRBD1. CDR3 length: 15 amino acids. V lost 6 bases and J lost 4; bases outside the gene matches: 9. The CDR3 DNA is TGTGCCAGCAGCCCTACAGGGGCTAGGTACAATGAGCAGTTCTTC. It encodes CASSPTGARYNEQFF.

The gene calls are TRBV5-1 and TRBJ2-1; either TRBD1 or TRBD2 may fit D (6 bases each). With 4 bases removed from V and 5 bases from J, the gap between germline ends came to 16 bases. The CDR3 runs to 15 residues. The germline V gene has CDR1 SGHRS and CDR2 YFSETQ. CDR3 DNA sequence: TGCGCCAGCAGCCAGGGGCTAGGGGGGAACAATGAGCAGTTCTTC. Protein sequence: CASSQGLGGNNEQFF.

The rearrangement links TRBV10-3 to TRBJ2-1; 11 bases map to TRBD2. Germline V lookup: CDR1 ENHRY, CDR2 SYGVKD. The CDR3 contains 15 residues. The junction had 6 bases not matched to a gene; V was cut back by 4 bases and J by 7 bases. CDR3 residues: CAISATSGIGNEQFF. CDR3 DNA sequence: TGTGCCATCAGTGCGACTAGCGGGATAGGTAATGAGCAGTTCTTC.

In this sample, this clonotype turned up a few times. The chain has TRBV24-1 and TRBJ2-3; TRBD2 aligns across 8 bases. The CDR3 has 18 residues. Looked up from germline, CDR1 is KGHDR and CDR2 is SFDVKD. After removal of 4 bases from V and 4 bases from J, the junction contained 15 bases not matched to a gene. The DNA for the CDR3 is TGTGCCACCAGTGACCACGGGGGGGACTCCTTACTAGCAGATACGCAGTATTTT. It codes for CATSDHGGDSLLADTQYF.

The chain has TRBV10-2 and TRBJ2-4, with D hard to call. CDR3 size: 11 residues. Germline V lookup: CDR1 WSHSY, CDR2 SAAADI. Trimming left V 6 bases short and J 8 bases short, with 8 bases between. In DNA, the CDR3 is TGCGCCAGCAGGAAGGAGTACATTCAGTACTTC. Translated: CASRKEYIQYF.

In its sample, this clonotype was seen a few times. This chain connects TRBV29-1 to TRBJ2-1; the D is unclear. The germline V gene encodes CDR1 SQVTM and CDR2 ANQGSEA. CDR3 length: 11 amino acids. V lost 5 bases and J lost 7, with 9 bases in between. The CDR3 sequence is CSVRRLNEQFF. The CDR3 nucleotides are TGCAGCGTTAGGCGGTTAAATGAGCAGTTCTTC.

The chain joins TRBV7-8 to TRBJ2-1; 7 bases fit TRBD1. The length of the CDR3 is 13 residues. CDR1 is SGHVS, CDR2 FQNEAQ, per germline. J was trimmed by 13 bases and V by 4 bases; bases with no gene match: 10. DNA for the CDR3: TGTGCCAGCAGCTACGGACAGGCAGTCGACCAGTTCTTC. Protein sequence: CASSYGQAVDQFF.

The chain couples TRBV2 to TRBJ1-1; possible D gene TRBD1, 5 bases. The CDR3 runs 15 residues. The germline CDR1 and CDR2 sequences are SNHLY and FYNNEI. V shed 0 bases and J shed 4 bases, with 12 bases lying between them. The CDR3 spells CASSEALGVGTEAFF. The CDR3 DNA follows: TGTGCCAGCAGTGAAGCGCTGGGGGTGGGCACTGAAGCTTTCTTT.

The rearrangement joins TRBV12-3 or TRBV12-4 to TRBJ1-1; a weak D match, TRBD1 (5 bases). The CDR3 consists of 12 residues. V lost 3 bases and J 8 bases, leaving 10 bases between the germline ends. CDR3 region: CASSFGTLEAFF. In DNA, the CDR3 is TGTGCCAGCAGTTTTGGGACTTTAGAAGCTTTCTTT.

The chain carries TRBV7-9 and TRBJ2-5; the D gene is possibly TRBD2 (6 bases). CDR3 length equals 15 residues. In germline, CDR1 is SEHNR, CDR2 FQNEAQ (reference sequence). The germline V and J ends were trimmed by 4 bases and 5 bases, with 17 bases remaining between them. DNA of the CDR3: TGTGCCAGCAGCTCCAAGGAGGGGAAGGTGGAGACCCAGTACTTC. This sequence encodes CASSSKEGKVETQYF.

The chain is built from TRBV18 and TRBJ2-7; the D is unclear. Trimming took off 5 bases at V and 2 bases at J, with 7 bases between the two ends. The CDR3 covers 12 residues. Germline V CDR1 and CDR2: KGHSH, LQKENI. The chain's CDR3 is CASSSDPYEQYF. The CDR3 DNA follows: TGTGCCAGCTCATCTGATCCCTACGAGCAGTACTTC.

The chain links TRBV7-6 to TRBJ2-3, with D possibly matching TRBD2 (5 bases). CDR1 and CDR2 (germline): SGHVS, FNYEAQ. The CDR3 runs to 17 residues. V shed 6 bases and J shed 3 bases, with 22 bases lying between them. CDR3 protein: CASSSGARAQGTDTQYF. The DNA of the CDR3 is TGTGCCAGCAGTTCTGGAGCGCGGGCGCAAGGGACAGATACGCAGTATTTT.

The chain carries TRBV7-2 and TRBJ1-5; possible D gene TRBD1, 6 bases. Germline V lookup: CDR1 SGHTA, CDR2 FQGNSA. The V and J ends lost 5 bases and 0 bases respectively, with 14 bases between them. The CDR3 length is 16 residues. For the CDR3, the DNA is TGTGCCAGCAGCCCATTACAGGGCTATAGCAATCAGCCCCAGCATTTT. This gives the protein CASSPLQGYSNQPQHF.

This clonotype was observed a handful of times. For the CDR3, the DNA is TGTGCCAGCAGTTACTCGCCGGGTCATGGCTACACCTTC. Its translation: CASSYSPGHGYTF. This chain links TRBV6-5 with TRBJ1-2; no firm D call. This CDR3 region has 13 residues. In germline, CDR1 is MNHEY, CDR2 SVGAGI. Trimming removed 0 bases from V and 6 bases from J, with 8 bases in between.

This clonotype showed up just a few times. Written as DNA, the CDR3 is TGTGCCAGCAGTGATTCGAGGGTAAGCAATCAGCCCCAGCATTTT. It encodes CASSDSRVSNQPQHF. The chain carries TRBV25-1 and TRBJ1-5, with D hard to call. CDR1 MGHDK and CDR2 SYGVNS come from the germline V gene. V lost 3 bases and J 1 base, leaving 10 bases between the germline ends. The CDR3 contains 15 residues.

The CDR3 sequence: CASSQTRFGLIGSPSSYNEQFF. The CDR3 DNA is TGTGCCAGCAGCCAAACTAGGTTTGGGCTCATCGGTAGTCCGAGCTCCTACAATGAGCAGTTCTTC. The rearrangement uses TRBV12-3 or TRBV12-4 and TRBJ2-1, with D perhaps matching TRBD2 (5 bases). V gave up 6 bases and J gave up 0 bases, with 33 bases separating them. CDR3 size: 22 residues.

This chain connects TRBV6-5 to TRBJ1-2; D perhaps matches TRBD1 (5 bases). V lost 5 bases and J 3 bases, leaving 16 bases between the germline ends. Germline-derived CDR1 and CDR2 are MNHEY and SVGAGI. CDR3 length equals 15 residues. The CDR3 DNA is TGTGCCAGCAGTCTTTCCCGTGGCAGGGACTATGGCTACACCTTC. Its protein product is CASSLSRGRDYGYTF.

This clonotype has just a few counts. J is TRBJ1-2 and V is TRBV10-3; D is ambiguous. The CDR3 runs to 13 residues. Germline values: CDR1 ENHRY, CDR2 SYGVKD. The V end lost 3 bases, the J end lost 8 bases, and 13 bases lay between the germline ends. The CDR3 DNA follows: TGTGCCATCAGTGAAATTAGCAGTATGGGCTACACCTTC. Translating it yields CAISEISSMGYTF.

The chain uses TRBV12-3 or TRBV12-4 and TRBJ2-5; D is unresolved. The CDR3 is made up of 14 amino acids. Trimming removed 1 base at V and 3 bases at J, with 9 bases between. Written as DNA, the CDR3 is TGTGCCAGCAGTTTAGGTTTAGTAAAAGAGACCCAGTACTTC. It is translated as CASSLGLVKETQYF.

The rearrangement joins TRBV5-5 to TRBJ2-5; no reliable D call. Trimming removed 4 bases at V and 4 bases at J, with 5 bases between. Germline V CDR1 and CDR2: SGHKS, YYEKEE (reference sequence). The CDR3 runs 11 residues. CDR3 DNA: TGTGCCAGCAGCGATCTAGAGACCCAGTACTTC. This gives the protein CASSDLETQYF.

The genes are TRBV15 and TRBJ2-1; TRBD2 is a possible D gene (5 bases). The CDR3 has 16 amino acids. The germline V gene has CDR1 LNHNV and CDR2 YYDKDF (reference sequence). V lost 1 base and J 4 bases, leaving 14 bases between the germline ends. CDR3 nucleotide sequence: TGTGCCACCAGCAGAGCACTAGGAAGAGGTTACAATGAGCAGTTCTTC. Its translation: CATSRALGRGYNEQFF.

This chain connects TRBV5-1 to TRBJ2-1; the D is unclear. V lost 7 bases, J lost 0 bases, and 11 bases lay in between. The CDR3 spans 14 residues. Germline-derived CDR1 and CDR2 are SGHRS and YFSETQ. The CDR3 here is CASAFRSSYNEQFF. The DNA of the CDR3 is TGCGCCAGCGCGTTTCGGAGCTCCTACAATGAGCAGTTCTTC.

The chain uses TRBV15 and TRBJ2-5, with D uncertain. The CDR3 covers 13 residues. V was shortened by 6 bases and J by 5 bases, with 13 bases between the two germline ends. CDR1 is LNHNV and CDR2 is YYDKDF in the germline V gene (reference sequence). The CDR3 nucleotides read TGTGCCACCAGTCTTGATGGGCGGGAGACCCAGTACTTC. Its protein product is CATSLDGRETQYF.

As DNA, the CDR3 is TGTGCCAGCAGCTTAGCGGGAGGGGGTGTTGAGCAGTTCTTC. Amino acids: CASSLAGGGVEQFF. This chain uses TRBV3-1 with TRBJ2-1; TRBD2 aligns across 11 bases. The ends lost 5 bases at V and 9 bases at J; junction bases unmatched: 6. CDR1 is LGHDT and CDR2 is YNNKEL in the germline V gene (reference sequence). The CDR3 is made up of 14 amino acids.